A single sample is the source of the 20 T cell receptor beta chains below, sequenced in a study of T cells in Graves' hyperthyroidism and ophthalmopathy. From RNA transcripts, TCR beta CDR3 regions were amplified. The TCR CDR3 first-round RT-PCR relied on the HTBI primer set. TCRdb passed the multiplex PCR reads through MiXCR, listing each CDR3 protein once. There are approximately 630,000 distinct CDR3 sequences in the sample; around 15% occur only once, and 3.8% lies in the top ten. Sequenced: blood. These receptors all come from a woman between 25 and 40 years old with Graves' hyperthyroidism.

This clonotype appeared many times. V is TRBV6-1 and J is TRBJ1-2; D remains unclear. The V end was cut by 7 bases, the J end by 0 bases, with 15 bases between. CDR1 and CDR2 from the germline V gene are MNHNS and SASEGT. The CDR3 length is 15 residues. CDR3 nucleotides: TGTGCCAGCACCTTCGGACGGACGGCTAACTATGGCTACACCTTC. Protein: CASTFGRTANYGYTF.

The chain recombines TRBV20-1 with TRBJ2-1, with TRBD2 as a possible D gene (6 bases). The J call may be faulty, since TRBJ2-7 better matches the DNA end. The length of the CDR3 is 18 residues. Germline V gene lookup returns CDR1 DFQATT and CDR2 SNEGSKA (reference sequence). Written as DNA, the CDR3 is TGCAGTGCTAGAGAAACCCGCTTTAGCGGACATTCTTACAATGAGCAGTACTTC. Translated, it gives CSARETRFSGHSYNEQYF.

The sample holds a few counts of this clonotype. This chain uses TRBV7-2 with TRBJ2-1, with D possibly called TRBD1 or TRBD2 (6 bases each). The CDR3 covers 12 residues. Germline CDR1 reads SGHTA; CDR2 reads FQGNSA. The V end was cut by 7 bases, the J end by 9 bases, with 13 bases between. CDR3 DNA: TGTGCCAGCACCCTCGGGGGCGGTGAGCAGTTCTTC. It encodes CASTLGGGEQFF.

V gene TRBV19 combines with J gene TRBJ2-7, with D perhaps matching TRBD1 (5 bases). The CDR3 is 13 amino acids. V lost 5 bases to trimming and J lost 6 bases, with 14 bases between them. From germline, CDR1 is LNHDA and CDR2 SQIVND (reference sequence). For the CDR3, the DNA is TGTGCCAGTAGTTGGAAACTTCAGGGCGAGCAGTACTTC. Translated: CASSWKLQGEQYF.

About this clonotype: A much larger clone sits a single nucleotide away, making a read error possible. V usage is TRBV7-3 and J usage is TRBJ2-7; tentative D call: TRBD1 (5 bases). This CDR3 comprises 12 residues. Germline lookup yields CDR1 SGHTA and CDR2 FQGTGA. The V and J ends lost 5 bases and 7 bases respectively, with 12 bases between them. The CDR3 here is CASSVRGSEQYF. The CDR3 DNA sequence: TGTGCCAGCAGCGTAAGGGGATCTGAGCAGTACTTC.

This clonotype has just a few counts. CDR3 sequence reads: CASKSRGNTEAFF. CDR3 DNA sequence: TGTGCCAGTAAATCACGAGGGAACACTGAAGCTTTCTTT. V and J are TRBV19 and TRBJ1-1; no reliable D call. Germline-derived CDR1 and CDR2 are LNHDA and SQIVND (reference sequence). V lost 7 bases, J lost 1 base, and 10 bases lay in between. This CDR3 region has 13 residues. The whole variable domain, filled in from reference TRBV19 and TRBJ1-1, reads DGGITQSPKYLFRKEGQNVTLSCEQNLNHDAMYWYRQDPGQGLRLIYYSQIVNDFQKGDIAEGYSVSREKKESFPLTVTSAQKNPTAFYLCASKSRGNTEAFFGQGTRLTVV.

This clonotype has at least ten counts. The chain employs TRBV27 and TRBJ1-2; possibly TRBD1 for D (6 bases). The CDR3 runs to 15 residues. Trimming pared 2 bases from V and 4 bases from J, leaving 14 bases between. The germline CDR1 and CDR2 sequences are MNHEY and SMNVEV (reference sequence). The CDR3 DNA follows: TGTGCCAGCAGTTTAGATTGGGGGGCGGTCTATGGCTACACCTTC. Protein product: CASSLDWGAVYGYTF.

The CDR3 region has the DNA TGTGCCAGCAGTTTAGAAATCTACGAGCAGTACTTC. Its protein product is CASSLEIYEQYF. The gene calls are TRBV12-3 or TRBV12-4 and TRBJ2-7; D call uncertain. Trimming shortened V by 1 base and J by 3 bases, and 4 bases separated the two germline ends. This CDR3 region has 12 residues.

The V and J genes are TRBV7-2 and TRBJ2-7; 10 nucleotides match TRBD2. The germline CDR1 and CDR2 sequences are SGHTA and FQGNSA. After removal of 3 bases from V and 4 bases from J, the junction contained 3 bases not matched to a gene. The CDR3 sequence is 14 residues long. The CDR3 is CASSLTSGHYEQYF. CDR3 bases: TGTGCCAGCAGCTTGACTAGCGGGCATTACGAGCAGTACTTC.

This clonotype appeared a few times. The chain recombines TRBV29-1 with TRBJ2-7, with D tentatively TRBD2 (6 bases). Trimming took off 6 bases at V and 1 base at J, with 13 bases between the two ends. Germline CDR1 reads SQVTM; CDR2 reads ANQGSEA. The CDR3 is 13 residues long. The CDR3 DNA follows: TGCAGCGTGCTATATAGCGGATCCTACGAGCAGTACTTC. Its protein is CSVLYSGSYEQYF.

This clonotype was seen only a few times. This rearrangement joins TRBV20-1 to TRBJ2-1; D possibly matches TRBD1 or TRBD2 (5 bases each). Germline V gene sequence: CDR1 DFQATT, CDR2 SNEGSKA (reference sequence). The CDR3 runs to 13 residues. The V gene lost 3 bases and the J gene lost 8 bases, with 14 bases spanning the gap. The CDR3 nucleotides are TGCAGTGCTAGGGCTAGCAGGGACCATGAGCAGTTCTTC. It codes for CSARASRDHEQFF.

This clonotype came up many times. The chain carries TRBV28 and TRBJ1-1; TRBD1 is a possible D gene (5 bases). This CDR3 has 14 amino acids. Trimming left V 2 bases short and J 4 bases short, with 11 bases between. The germline CDR1 and CDR2 sequences are MDHEN and SYDVKM. The CDR3 region is CASSLKGRSTEAFF. CDR3 in DNA: TGTGCCAGCAGTTTAAAGGGGAGAAGCACTGAAGCTTTCTTT.

Ten or more counts support this clonotype. The chain links TRBV11-2 to TRBJ2-5; 7 bases are a match to TRBD2. J lost 11 bases, V lost 1 base, and 10 bases had no gene match. This CDR3 is 14 amino acids long. The germline V gene has CDR1 SGHAT and CDR2 FQNNGV. The CDR3 sequence is CASSLVIAGRRQYF. CDR3 coding DNA: TGTGCCAGCAGCTTAGTTATAGCGGGCCGCCGTCAGTACTTC.

This clonotype was observed many times. The chain is built from TRBV28 and TRBJ1-4; the match to TRBD1 covers 9 bases. Germline CDR1 reads MDHEN; CDR2 reads SYDVKM. The CDR3 covers 16 residues. V shed 4 bases, J shed 7 bases, and the junction held 10 bases outside the gene matches. For the CDR3, the DNA is TGTGCCAGCAGTTCTTACCGGGACAGGGCCGGTGAAAAACTGTTTTTT. Translation gives CASSSYRDRAGEKLFF.

This clonotype has at least ten counts. Here the CDR3 reads CSAPRLAGWGNTDTQYF. CDR3 coding DNA: TGCAGTGCTCCTCGACTAGCGGGATGGGGCAACACAGATACGCAGTATTTT. This chain uses TRBV20-1 with TRBJ2-3; 11 bases are shared with TRBD2. Germline V lookup: CDR1 DFQATT, CDR2 SNEGSKA (reference sequence). Trimming at V came to 5 bases and at J to 2 bases, leaving 12 bases not matched to a gene. This CDR3 comprises 17 residues.

The chain employs TRBV5-1 and TRBJ2-1; D is possibly TRBD1 or TRBD2 (5 bases each). Germline-derived CDR1 and CDR2 are SGHRS and YFSETQ. V was clipped by 6 bases and J by 2 bases, with 12 bases between them. The CDR3 is 14 amino acids. The CDR3 is CASTPGPTYNEQFF. CDR3 in DNA: TGCGCCAGCACCCCGGGACCCACCTACAATGAGCAGTTCTTC.

This clonotype showed up many times. The V and J genes are TRBV6-5 and TRBJ2-3, with 7 bases matching TRBD2. Germline assignment: CDR1 MNHEY and CDR2 SVGAGI. The ends lost 2 bases at V and 4 bases at J; junction bases unmatched: 6. The length of the CDR3 is 15 residues. For the CDR3, the DNA is TGTGCCAGCAGTTACGGCGGGAGAATATCAGATACGCAGTATTTT. Translation: CASSYGGRISDTQYF.

The chain links TRBV6-2 or TRBV6-3 to TRBJ2-1, with 12 bases matching TRBD2. This CDR3 has 15 residues. Germline V gene sequence: CDR1 MNHEY, CDR2 SVGEGT. Trimming took 5 bases from V and 5 from J; bases not matched to a gene: 4. The CDR3 DNA is TGTGCCAGCAGTCGGACTAGCGGGGTGAACAATGAGCAGTTCTTC. It is translated as CASSRTSGVNNEQFF.

This clonotype was seen at least ten times. This chain joins TRBV2 and TRBJ2-3; D could derive from TRBD1 or TRBD2 (6 bases each). The V gene's germline CDR1 is SNHLY and CDR2 FYNNEI. Trimming shortened V by 1 base and J by 5 bases, and 13 bases separated the two germline ends. This CDR3 comprises 15 residues. The CDR3, as DNA: TGTGCCAGCAGTGAAGAGGGGGGATCTTTAGATACGCAGTATTTT. Its protein product is CASSEEGGSLDTQYF. Full variable domain (outside the CDR3, taken from reference TRBV2 and TRBJ2-3): EPEVTQTPSHQVTQMGQEVILRCVPISNHLYFYWYRQILGQKVEFLVSFYNNEISEKSEIFDDQFSVERPDGSNFTLKIRSTKLEDSAMYFCASSEEGGSLDTQYFGPGTRLTVL.

This clonotype was seen repeatedly, ten times or more. The chain couples TRBV12-3 or TRBV12-4 to TRBJ2-3, with 7 bases aligning to TRBD1. Trimming at V came to 6 bases and at J to 6 bases, leaving 6 bases not matched to a gene. The CDR3 covers 13 residues. The CDR3 region is CASSIDRVDTQYF. CDR3 in DNA: TGTGCCAGCAGCATTGACAGGGTGGATACGCAGTATTTT.